Given below is one T cell receptor (beta chain) in context. In its sample, this clone was seen a few times. Its binding antigen is unknown. Qualities for individual bases were not recorded, and no much larger clone is one base off. The time point label, read with the paper, signifies: about 28 days (+/-7) after the second vaccine dose. AZD1222 recipients whose second dose came at about 4 weeks and those whose second dose came at about 12 weeks were combined into one group, since spike-specific TCR depth and breadth did not differ between the two schedules. Vaccinee samples were obtained from the UK trials COV001 and COV002, which included a single-blind randomized controlled phase 2/3 trial of AZD1222 (ChAdOx1 nCoV-19) in healthy adults. Trial participant PBMC samples were collected at day 0 and day 28 after the second dose for TCRbeta chain sequencing. This sample was taken from a study of T cell responses to AZD1222 COVID-19 vaccine (dated by TCRdb to about 2021). As for the study more broadly: A total of 233 trial participants underwent TCR sequencing, of whom some 210 received two doses of AZD1222 and some 26 received two doses of the MenACWY control vaccine. Trial participants were enrolled by age into subgroups of 18-55, 56-69 and 70-plus years, and roughly 150, 30 and 60 TCR-sequenced participants, respectively, were included in these subgroups. Findings and caveats that apply to the study as a whole: Participants were mostly white British and included more females than males, and it was suggested by the authors that clonal diversity may have been underestimated. Conclusions about previously exposed vaccinees are limited because only a handful of AZD1222 recipients were SARS-CoV-2 seropositive at baseline. Because no day 14 peak-response samples were available, the repertoires could be characterized only after the peak T cell response. The 56-69-year group was small, and its depth increase did not reach significance, likely because of low power. Epitopes outside the regions mutated in the B.1.351 and B.1.1.7 variants were reportedly recognized by nearly half of the unique spike-specific TCRs. The whole spike protein was spanned by vaccine-associated CD4 TCRs, and dominant responses were seen in regions 160-218 and 743-854. Spike-specific TCR breadth and depth rose significantly after two AZD1222 doses compared with day 0 and with MenACWY recipients.

The CDR3 regions of human TCRbeta chains were analyzed by immunosequencing. The paper's data handling went like this. TCRs in the repertoires were compared against a reference library of SARS-CoV-2-specific TCRs that had been generated with the MIRA antigen-specificity platform. Breadth was defined as the fraction of unique TCRs that were SARS-CoV-2-associated. Depth was defined as the fraction of total T cells that were SARS-CoV-2-associated. Using the MIRA data, each spike-specific TCR was mapped to the spike region that the TCR reacts to and placed in a CD4 or CD8 class. Log10-transformed breadth and depth values were compared by one-way ANOVA with Sidak's multiple comparisons tests. Drawn from immuneACCESS, this table holds only the in-frame rearrangements with V and J called that TCRdb kept. Clones are partly lost; checked studies trace under half to an unresolved V gene and leave the rest unexplained. V and J calls and clone size are copied from that table; D and trimming were computed from the DNA. Present in this sample are under 80,000 clones, approximately 85% of which were seen just once. The ten largest clones add up to roughly 25% of the sample.

The germline V gene yields MGHDK for CDR1 and SYGVNS for CDR2. Its CDR3 holds 15 amino acids, cysteine through phenylalanine. Only the CDR3 region is kept as DNA, spanning 45 bases read in frame from base 1. At the junction V is shortened by 3 bases and J by 2 bases; bases outside the gene matches: 6. Sequencing used peripheral blood, obtained 28 days after the second AZD1222 dose. The chain links TRBV25-1 with TRBJ2-7; TRBD2 fits 8 bases in the junction. This TCR was sampled from an adult who received the AZD1222 COVID-19 vaccine. CDR3 loop: CASSDPQRETYEQYF. The DNA is TGTGCCAGCAGTGACCCCCAGCGGGAGACCTACGAGCAGTACTTC.